The next 27 T cell receptor beta chains were all read from a single sample in a study of T cells in Graves' hyperthyroidism and ophthalmopathy. There were TCR beta CDR3 regions amplified from RNA transcripts. Initially, a first-round RT-PCR of the TCR CDR3 employed the HTBI primer set. TCRdb redid the calling of the multiplex PCR reads with MiXCR, one entry per CDR3 protein. This table holds a few hundred thousand distinct CDR3 sequences, 46% found once. Sequenced input: peripheral blood or thyroid tissue (not recorded which). The source is a woman under 30 with Graves' hyperthyroidism.

This clonotype appeared a single time. The chain couples TRBV7-6 to TRBJ1-5; D may be TRBD1 (6 bases). The CDR3 extends over 17 amino acids. V lost 5 bases and J 5 bases, leaving 22 bases between the germline ends. Germline assignment: CDR1 SGHVS and CDR2 FNYEAQ. Here the CDR3 reads CASSRGDEHLGDQPQHF. CDR3 sequence (DNA): TGTGCCAGCAGCAGGGGGGACGAGCATCTTGGGGATCAGCCCCAGCATTTT.

The V call is TRBV2, the J call TRBJ2-5, with TRBD2 as a possible D gene (6 bases). V lost 7 bases and J 2 bases, leaving 11 bases between the germline ends. CDR3 length: 13 residues. Germline values: CDR1 SNHLY, CDR2 FYNNEI. CDR3 in DNA: TGTGCCAGCACTGGGGGGAGACAAGAGACCCAGTACTTC. This translates into CASTGGRQETQYF. The full variable domain, with the rest looked up from reference TRBV2 and TRBJ2-5, is EPEVTQTPSHQVTQMGQEVILRCVPISNHLYFYWYRQILGQKVEFLVSFYNNEISEKSEIFDDQFSVERPDGSNFTLKIRSTKLEDSAMYFCASTGGRQETQYFGPGTRLLVL.

This chain uses TRBV30 with TRBJ2-7; 7 bases fit TRBD1. Germline CDR1 is GTSNPN and CDR2 is SVGIG (reference sequence). The trim removed 4 bases at V and 3 bases at J, leaving 0 bases unmatched. The CDR3 runs to 11 residues. In nucleotides, the CDR3 is TGTGCCTGGACAGGGGGCTACGAGCAGTACTTC. Translating gives CAWTGGYEQYF.

This rearrangement joins TRBV2 to TRBJ2-3; 10 nucleotides line up with TRBD1. V lost 6 bases and J lost 5; bases outside the gene matches: 5. CDR1 and CDR2 (germline): SNHLY, FYNNEI. This CDR3 region has 14 residues. CDR3 in DNA: TGTGCCAGCAGGGCCGGGACAGGGGAAGATACGCAGTATTTT. Its protein product is CASRAGTGEDTQYF.

The V gene is TRBV13, the J gene TRBJ2-2; the match to TRBD2 covers 13 bases. The CDR3 contains 18 residues. The V and J ends lost 4 bases and 4 bases, in that order; junction bases with no gene match: 9. Germline V gives CDR1 PRHDT, CDR2 FYEKMQ (reference sequence). As DNA, the CDR3 is TGTGCCAGCAGCTCCCAGGGACTAGCGGGATGGGGCACCGGGGAGCTGTTTTTT. It codes for CASSSQGLAGWGTGELFF.

As for this clonotype: A much larger clone sits a single nucleotide away, making a read error possible. The chain employs TRBV7-9 and TRBJ2-7; D is possibly TRBD2 (6 bases). The CDR3 is 17 residues long. CDR1 is SEHNR, CDR2 FQNEAQ, per germline (reference sequence). Trimming took 5 bases from V and 2 from J, leaving 22 bases between them. Written as DNA, the CDR3 is TGTGCCAGCAGCCGAAGGACTGGCGGGATAAGTACCTACGAGCAGTACTTC. Translation: CASSRRTGGISTYEQYF.

V is TRBV7-2 and J is TRBJ2-5; a possible D gene is TRBD1 (6 bases). Germline-derived CDR1 and CDR2 are SGHTA and FQGNSA. CDR3 size: 14 residues. V was cut by 11 bases and J by 9 bases, with 25 bases left in between. The CDR3 loop is CAWNMGTLAGAQYF. The DNA for the CDR3 is TGTGCCTGGAACATGGGAACCCTCGCAGGGGCCCAGTACTTC.

The count of this clonotype is one. The rearrangement uses TRBV6-1 and TRBJ2-6, with a tentative D call TRBD1 (5 bases). The ends were cut back, 0 bases at V and 9 bases at J, with 15 bases in the middle. Germline-derived CDR1 and CDR2 are MNHNS and SASEGT. The CDR3 sequence is 16 residues long. DNA of the CDR3: TGTGCCAGCAGTGAAGCCAGCTCTGGGGCCAACAACGTCCTGACTTTC. It translates to CASSEASSGANNVLTF.

The V and J genes are TRBV5-4 and TRBJ1-3; D may be TRBD1 (5 bases). This CDR3 has 15 amino acids. Per the germline V gene, CDR1 is SGHNT and CDR2 is YYREEE (reference sequence). V lost 3 bases and J lost 9, with 19 bases in between. For the CDR3, the DNA is TGTGCCAGCAGCTCGCCGCCGGGACTAGGATTCACCATATATTTT. Protein product: CASSSPPGLGFTIYF.

V usage is TRBV27 and J usage is TRBJ1-1; D not resolved. Germline-derived CDR1 and CDR2 are MNHEY and SMNVEV (reference sequence). This CDR3 comprises 17 residues. V was shortened by 4 bases and J by 3 bases, with 21 bases between the two germline ends. The CDR3 reads CASSSLYLKDADTEAFF. As DNA, the CDR3 is TGTGCCAGCAGTTCCCTCTACTTAAAGGACGCGGACACTGAAGCTTTCTTT.

As regards this clonotype: This clone may be a read error of a much larger clone one base away. DNA for the CDR3: TGTGCCAGCAGCACCCCTTCAGGGCGCGGGGTCAACGTCCTGACTTTC. Encoded protein: CASSTPSGRGVNVLTF. The chain carries TRBV12-3 or TRBV12-4 and TRBJ2-6, with D perhaps TRBD2 (6 bases). The CDR3 covers 16 residues.

The chain recombines TRBV2 with TRBJ2-7; 10 nucleotides align to TRBD2. With the DNA end fitting TRBJ2-1 better, the J assignment may be wrong. This CDR3 is 15 amino acids long. The V gene's germline CDR1 is SNHLY and CDR2 FYNNEI. CDR3 nucleotide sequence: TGTGCCAGCAGTGAACTAGCGGGAGTTCTGAATGAGCAGTTCTTC. Translated: CASSELAGVLNEQFF.

This clonotype has a count of ten or more. The V call is TRBV20-1, the J call TRBJ1-4; the D is unclear. The CDR3 is 15 amino acids. With 2 bases removed from V and 8 bases from J, the gap between germline ends came to 18 bases. Per the germline V gene, CDR1 is DFQATT and CDR2 is SNEGSKA (reference sequence). DNA for the CDR3: TGCAGTGCTAGAAAACGGGGTGGGCGCGGGGAAAAACTGTTTTTT. This gives the protein CSARKRGGRGEKLFF.

Turning to this clonotype: The CDR3 end shows no conserved phenylalanine or tryptophan, and so a read error is likely. The chain is built from TRBV6-4 and TRBJ2-7; TRBD1 or TRBD2 may be the D gene (6 bases each). Germline CDR1 and CDR2: MRHNA and SNTAGT. This CDR3 spans 14 amino acids. V was pared by 5 bases and J by 3 bases, with 14 bases between. Here the CDR3 DNA reads TGTGCCAGCAGTTCTGGGGGGCCTTACTACGAGCAGTACTCC. It is translated as CASSSGGPYYEQYS.

CDR3 loop: CASTNRVDRETQYF. Here the CDR3 DNA reads TGTGCCAGCACCAACAGGGTGGATCGGGAGACCCAGTACTTC. The genes are TRBV11-2 and TRBJ2-5, with D perhaps matching TRBD1 (6 bases). Per germline, CDR1 SGHAT and CDR2 FQNNGV. Trimming pared 7 bases from V and 5 bases from J, leaving 17 bases between. This CDR3 region has 14 residues.

This clonotype showed up just once. A much larger clone lies one base from this, so it may be a read error. V and J are TRBV2 and TRBJ2-7; D gene uncertain. Germline V gene sequence: CDR1 SNHLY, CDR2 FYNNEI. V lost 5 bases to trimming and J lost 4 bases, with 12 bases between them. The CDR3 loop spans 13 amino acids. In DNA, the CDR3 is TGTGCCAGCAGTTTAACGGAGAAGTACGAGCAGTACTTC. Translation gives CASSLTEKYEQYF.

The table lists this clonotype with many counts. This chain links TRBV7-8 with TRBJ2-7; no clear D gene. The V gene's germline CDR1 is SGHVS and CDR2 FQNEAQ. V lost 7 bases and J 3 bases, leaving 16 bases between the germline ends. The CDR3 is 14 amino acids. For the CDR3, the DNA is TGTGCCAGCATCAGCTTCACATCCGGCTACGAGCAGTACTTC. Translated: CASISFTSGYEQYF.

This clonotype was seen many times. V usage is TRBV20-1 and J usage is TRBJ2-7; D unresolved. Trimming removed 0 bases from V and 0 bases from J, with 6 bases in between. This CDR3 is 13 amino acids long. Germline loops: CDR1 DFQATT, CDR2 SNEGSKA (reference sequence). CDR3: CSAREQSSYEQYF. DNA of the CDR3: TGCAGTGCTAGAGAACAGAGCTCCTACGAGCAGTACTTC.

The DNA for the CDR3 is TGTGCCAGCAGCACAACTAGCGGGAGGATGGATTCCTACGAGCAGTACTTC. Its translation: CASSTTSGRMDSYEQYF. J is TRBJ2-7 and V is TRBV6-5; TRBD2 aligns across 12 bases. The CDR3 runs to 17 residues. The J segment lost 1 base and the V segment lost 6 bases, leaving 10 bases of the junction unmatched. Germline V lookup: CDR1 MNHEY, CDR2 SVGAGI.

The sample holds a few counts of this clonotype. The chain couples TRBV4-2 to TRBJ2-7; 10 bases match TRBD2. The junction had 5 bases not matched to a gene; V was cut back by 0 bases and J by 3 bases. In germline, CDR1 is LGHNA, CDR2 YNFKEQ. The CDR3 loop spans 16 amino acids. The CDR3 loop reads CASSQDQASGSYEQYF. In nucleotides, the CDR3 is TGTGCCAGCAGCCAAGATCAGGCTAGCGGGAGCTACGAGCAGTACTTC.

This clonotype has a handful of counts. This chain links TRBV10-3 with TRBJ2-3; D possibly corresponds to TRBD2 (5 bases). Trimming left V 7 bases short and J 0 bases short, with 11 bases between. CDR3 length: 14 residues. Germline values: CDR1 ENHRY, CDR2 SYGVKD. The CDR3 reads CAIKVGGSTDTQYF. The CDR3 region has the DNA TGTGCCATCAAGGTCGGCGGGAGCACAGATACGCAGTATTTT.

This clonotype was counted many times. The chain joins TRBV5-1 to TRBJ2-5; D gene unclear. The germline gives CDR1 SGHRS, CDR2 YFSETQ. The V end was cut by 4 bases, the J end by 5 bases, with 15 bases between. The CDR3 is made up of 14 amino acids. The CDR3 DNA follows: TGCGCCAGCAGCCCTAGACCCTTCTCGGAGACCCAGTACTTC. Protein sequence: CASSPRPFSETQYF.

This clonotype was observed many times. The chain has TRBV4-3 and TRBJ2-2; possibly TRBD2 for D (7 bases). CDR1 is LGHNA and CDR2 is YSLEER in the germline V gene. The V end lost 5 bases, the J end lost 3 bases, and 16 bases lay between the germline ends. This CDR3 has 16 amino acids. Here the CDR3 DNA reads TGCGCCAGCAGCGAGGGGGGGTACGGGTACACCGGGGAGCTGTTTTTT. Residues: CASSEGGYGYTGELFF.

The chain joins TRBV25-1 to TRBJ1-1; 7 nucleotides agree with TRBD1. Germline values: CDR1 MGHDK, CDR2 SYGVNS. The CDR3 totals 17 residues. V shed 6 bases, J shed 2 bases, and the junction held 15 bases outside the gene matches. CDR3 nucleotides: TGTGCCAGCAGGGTAGTTGTAGGGGGCTGGGCAAACACTGAAGCTTTCTTT. It yields the protein CASRVVVGGWANTEAFF.

To note about this clonotype: No DNA is shown, since the ends of the CDR3 on it are uncertain; the CDR3 is the one TCRdb lists. The chain employs TRBV7-9 and TRBJ1-4; the table gives TRBD1 as D, unverified against the DNA. Germline-derived CDR1 and CDR2 are SEHNR and FQNEAQ (reference sequence). A total of 13 residues make up the CDR3, ends included. This chain's CDR3 is CASSLNREKNCFF.

In this sample, this clonotype turned up once. The gene calls are TRBV6-4 and TRBJ2-7; TRBD2 matches at 8 bases. The CDR3 sequence is 15 residues long. Germline V gives CDR1 MRHNA, CDR2 SNTAGT. V gave up 2 bases and J gave up 7 bases; unmatched junction bases: 10. CDR3 coding DNA: TGTGCCAGCAGTGACCCGGGACTAGTGGGCGGGGAGCAGTACTTC. Amino acid sequence: CASSDPGLVGGEQYF.

Concerning this clonotype: One junction end does not reproduce the germline sequence, and a read error may be involved. The chain combines TRBV7-3 with TRBJ2-6; maybe TRBD2 (7 bases). Germline loops: CDR1 SGHTA, CDR2 FQGTGA. This CDR3 is 12 amino acids long. CDR3 in DNA: TGTGCCAGTAGCTTAAGGGGGGGAGTCCTGACTTTC. Its translation: CASSLRGGVLTF.